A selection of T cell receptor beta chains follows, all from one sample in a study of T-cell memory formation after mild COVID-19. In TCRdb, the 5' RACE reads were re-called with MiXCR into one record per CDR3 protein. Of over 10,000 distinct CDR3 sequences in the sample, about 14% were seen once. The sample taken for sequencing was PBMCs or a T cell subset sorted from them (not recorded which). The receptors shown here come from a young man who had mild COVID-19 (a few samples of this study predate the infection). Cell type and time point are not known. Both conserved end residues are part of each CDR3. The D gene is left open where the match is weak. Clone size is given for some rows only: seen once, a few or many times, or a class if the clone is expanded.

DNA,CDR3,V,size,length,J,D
TGTGCCAGCAGTTTGAGCCAGGGCAAAACTGAAGCTTTCTTT,CASSLSQGKTEAFF,TRBV12-3/TRBV12-4,many,14,TRBJ1-1,NA
TGTGCCAGCAGTTTAGGTTACAGACGCTACGAGCAGTACTTC,CASSLGYRRYEQYF,TRBV27,NA,14,TRBJ2-7,NA
TGTGCCAGCAGCGGGGGACATGGGGCCTCTACCTACGAGCAGTACTTC,CASSGGHGASTYEQYF,TRBV9,NA,16,TRBJ2-7,NA
TGCAGTGCTCCACAGGGGGTCCCCACAGATACGCAGTATTTT,CSAPQGVPTDTQYF,TRBV20-1,many,14,TRBJ2-3,TRBD1
TGTGCCAGCAGCTTTTGGGGGGGCGAAGGCTACACCTTC,CASSFWGGEGYTF,TRBV5-5,few,13,TRBJ1-2,NA
TGTGCCAGCAGCTTTGTCCGGGACAGCTTTTTTAACTATGGCTACACCTTC,CASSFVRDSFFNYGYTF,TRBV7-9,NA,17,TRBJ1-2,TRBD1
TGTGCCAGCAGCTTAGACTCAATGGGGGAGACCCAGTACTTC,CASSLDSMGETQYF,TRBV7-9,many,14,TRBJ2-5,NA
TGTGCCAGCAGCCACCTGGGGGGGAGCACCGGGGAGCTGTTTTTT,CASSHLGGSTGELFF,TRBV27,NA,15,TRBJ2-2,TRBD2
TGTGCCAGCAGTACGACAGGGGGCCGGGGCTACACCTTC,CASSTTGGRGYTF,TRBV12-3/TRBV12-4,NA,13,TRBJ1-2,TRBD1
TGCGCCAGCAGCTTGGGCTGGACAGGGGTTAACTATGGCTACACCTTC,CASSLGWTGVNYGYTF,TRBV5-1,medium-sized,16,TRBJ1-2,TRBD1
TGCAGCGTTGTCGGGACTCCCGAGGGTGGAAACACCATATATTTT,CSVVGTPEGGNTIYF,TRBV29-1,NA,15,TRBJ1-3,NA
TGTGCCAGCAGTTACTTGGACGGCAACTATGGCTACACCTTC,CASSYLDGNYGYTF,TRBV6-6,NA,14,TRBJ1-2,NA
TGTGCCAGCACCTCAGGGACGGTTGAAGCTTTCTTT,CASTSGTVEAFF,TRBV6-6,many,12,TRBJ1-1,NA
TGCGCCAGCAGCCAAGATGAAGGCTCATGGGGACAGGCCCTCGGCGGTCAGTACTTC,CASSQDEGSWGQALGGQYF,TRBV4-1,few,19,TRBJ2-4,TRBD1
TGCGCCAGCAGCCAAAGGGAGGGTCCAGCTTTCCGCGAGCAGTACTTC,CASSQREGPAFREQYF,TRBV4-3,NA,16,TRBJ2-7,TRBD2
TGCGCCAGCAGCCAAGTAGTATACTACAATGAGCAGTTCTTC,CASSQVVYYNEQFF,TRBV4-3,many,14,TRBJ2-1,NA
TGTGCCAGCACCCTACGGGCCGGGAACACCGGGGAGCTGTTTTTT,CASTLRAGNTGELFF,TRBV7-3,many,15,TRBJ2-2,NA
TGTGCCACCAGGGATCCAGTGACAGTGAGTAGAGAGACCCAGTACTTC,CATRDPVTVSRETQYF,TRBV24-1,many,16,TRBJ2-5,NA
TGTGCCAGCAGCTTAGCCCCGAGCACTGAAGCTTTCTTT,CASSLAPSTEAFF,TRBV7-2,medium-sized,13,TRBJ1-1,NA
TGCGCCAGCAGCTTGGCCGGTGGAGTCCGAGAGACCCAGTACTTC,CASSLAGGVRETQYF,TRBV5-1,NA,15,TRBJ2-5,NA
TGTGCCAGCAGTACATGGACTGGCACAGATACGCAGTATTTT,CASSTWTGTDTQYF,TRBV12-3/TRBV12-4,many,14,TRBJ2-3,NA
TGCAGCGTTGTGGTGGGGAGTCAGCCCCAGCATTTT,CSVVVGSQPQHF,TRBV29-1,few,12,TRBJ1-5,NA
TGCGCCAGCAGCCAAGGAGGGGTGTGGGCAGGGGCCGCTTCCTACGAGCAGTACTTC,CASSQGGVWAGAASYEQYF,TRBV4-1,medium-sized,19,TRBJ2-7,NA
TGTGCCAGCAGCTTAGAGGCAGGTCCTTCCTACGAGCAGTACTTC,CASSLEAGPSYEQYF,TRBV7-6,many,15,TRBJ2-7,NA
TGCGCCAGCAGCCAAGGCCTCCTTGACATGACTGAAGCTTTCTTT,CASSQGLLDMTEAFF,TRBV4-1,many,15,TRBJ1-1,NA
TGTGCCAGCAGTTTCACTATTGGGGACCTGAACACTGAAGCTTTCTTT,CASSFTIGDLNTEAFF,TRBV27,NA,16,TRBJ1-1,NA
TGCGCCAGCAGCCCCCTCGGCCGTGGCGTCGTCCAAGAGACCCAGTACTTC,CASSPLGRGVVQETQYF,TRBV5-1,many,17,TRBJ2-5,NA
TGTGCCAGCAGTTTTTGGACAGGGGGGAATGAAAAACTGTTTTTT,CASSFWTGGNEKLFF,TRBV12-3/TRBV12-4,few,15,TRBJ1-4,TRBD1
TGTGCCAGCACTCCAGCGGGGCTCACAGATACGCAGTATTTT,CASTPAGLTDTQYF,TRBV6-5,few,14,TRBJ2-3,TRBD2
TGTGCCAGCAGTTACAGACAGGGGAAAGATACGCAGTATTTT,CASSYRQGKDTQYF,TRBV6-6,many,14,TRBJ2-3,TRBD1
TGTGCCAGCAGCCGCAACGGGGGGTTGAACACTGAAGCTTTCTTT,CASSRNGGLNTEAFF,TRBV7-2,many,15,TRBJ1-1,NA
TGTGCCAGCAGCTTAAGTAGGGGGTTACGCGCCTACAATGAGCAGTTCTTC,CASSLSRGLRAYNEQFF,TRBV7-3,NA,17,TRBJ2-1,NA
TGCAGCGTTAGAACGGACTCTAACTATGGCTACACCTTC,CSVRTDSNYGYTF,TRBV29-1,many,13,TRBJ1-2,NA
TGTGCCAGCAGTTACTCGTATTATGAAAAACTGTTTTTT,CASSYSYYEKLFF,TRBV6-2/TRBV6-3,NA,13,TRBJ1-4,NA
TGCGCCAGCAGCTTGGTCCCTAGCGCTAGCAATGAGCAGTTCTTC,CASSLVPSASNEQFF,TRBV5-1,NA,15,TRBJ2-1,NA
TGCGCCAGCAGCCAAGATGCGGCAGGGAAGGCCAAAAACATTCAGTACTTC,CASSQDAAGKAKNIQYF,TRBV4-3,NA,17,TRBJ2-4,NA
TGTGCCAGCAGTTATGGTACGGTCAGAGTTTACGAGCAGTACTTC,CASSYGTVRVYEQYF,TRBV27,many,15,TRBJ2-7,NA
TGCGCCAGCAGCCAAGTTTGGCCCACGACGCGCTCCAGGGTCAATCAGCCCCAGCATTTT,CASSQVWPTTRSRVNQPQHF,TRBV4-1,many,20,TRBJ1-5,NA
TGTGCCAGCAGTTACCTCCCAGACTTCACAGATACGCAGTATTTT,CASSYLPDFTDTQYF,TRBV6-5,many,15,TRBJ2-3,NA
TGTGCCAGCAGCCCTTCCCCTGGGGACAGGGGTTACGAGCAGTACTTC,CASSPSPGDRGYEQYF,TRBV7-9,many,16,TRBJ2-7,TRBD1
TGTGCCAGCAGCTTAGTTCGGCAGCTGGGTGGTAATGAGCAGTTCTTC,CASSLVRQLGGNEQFF,TRBV11-2,many,16,TRBJ2-1,NA
TGTGCCACATCGATTTCTAGCTATGGCTACACCTTC,CATSISSYGYTF,TRBV6-6,many,12,TRBJ1-2,NA
TGTGCCAGCAGTTTAGGGGGGGGCGACCACCTCGGGCAGTATTTT,CASSLGGGDHLGQYF,TRBV12-3/TRBV12-4,many,15,TRBJ2-3,NA
TGCGCCAGCAGCGCCGACAGCTACGAGCAGTACTTC,CASSADSYEQYF,TRBV5-1,NA,12,TRBJ2-7,NA
TGTGCCAGCAGCCCCTTCGGACTAGCGGTCGACGAGCAGTACTTC,CASSPFGLAVDEQYF,TRBV5-5,many,15,TRBJ2-7,TRBD2
TGTGCCATCAGTGTGGGCAGGAGGTTAATCTCTGGGGCCAACGTCCTGACTTTC,CAISVGRRLISGANVLTF,TRBV10-3,many,18,TRBJ2-6,NA
TGTGCCAGCAGCTTCCCCATTGAATTACAAAATAGGGAAAAACTGTTTTTT,CASSFPIELQNREKLFF,TRBV7-9,many,17,TRBJ1-4,NA
TGCAGCGTTGACAGACAGGGCGCTAACTATGGCTACACCTTC,CSVDRQGANYGYTF,TRBV29-1,many,14,TRBJ1-2,TRBD1
TGTGCCAGCAGTTTCGGGCAGGGGGCAAAAAATGAGCAGTTCTTC,CASSFGQGAKNEQFF,TRBV12-3/TRBV12-4,NA,15,TRBJ2-1,TRBD1
TGTGCCAGCAGTTCCCGACTAGCGGGGGCCTACAATGAGCAGTTCTTC,CASSSRLAGAYNEQFF,TRBV6-2/TRBV6-3,few,16,TRBJ2-1,TRBD2
TGTGCCAGCAGCCGGACTAGCGGGGGGGCCGTAATCGGGGAGCTGTTTTTT,CASSRTSGGAVIGELFF,TRBV7-2,NA,17,TRBJ2-2,TRBD2
TGCAGTGCTAGATTGGCAACTACCGGGGAGCTGTTTTTT,CSARLATTGELFF,TRBV20-1,NA,13,TRBJ2-2,NA
TGTGCCAGCAGTTACTTTGGGCTCTACACTGAAGCTTTCTTT,CASSYFGLYTEAFF,TRBV6-5,many,14,TRBJ1-1,NA